A selection of T cell receptor beta chains follows, all from one sample in a study of PD-1 blockade in classical Hodgkin lymphoma. Clones were read by immunoSEQ multiplex PCR, and TCRdb kept only the in-frame ones, dropping some. The sample carries tens of thousands of clones, roughly 87% recorded once. Here the sequenced sample was peripheral blood mononuclear cells (PBMCs), taken before the second cycle of nivolumab. These receptors were collected from a human donor with classical Hodgkin lymphoma. Each CDR3 is given with its conserved first and last residue. Fields, in order: D gene, V gene, clone size, J gene, CDR3 protein, CDR3 DNA. A D gene is named only where the DNA matches it firmly. Only some rows state a clone size, as once, few, many or a class for expanded clones.

>TRBD2|TRBV5-6|once|TRBJ2-7
CASSLFASGSYEQYF
TGTGCCAGCAGCTTGTTTGCTAGCGGGAGCTACGAGCAGTACTTC
>TRBD2|TRBV4-1|NA|TRBJ2-1
CASSQDRRGEQFF
TGCGCCAGCAGCCAAGACCGGCGGGGGGAGCAGTTCTTC
>NA|TRBV27|NA|TRBJ2-7
CASSLGSFYEQYF
TGTGCCAGCAGTTTAGGGTCCTTTTACGAGCAGTACTTC
>NA|TRBV7-8|NA|TRBJ2-7
CASSLPRTVSYEQYF
TGTGCCAGCAGCTTACCTAGGACAGTCTCCTACGAGCAGTACTTC
>TRBD2|TRBV9|NA|TRBJ2-1
CASSLTSGGYNEQFF
TGTGCCAGCAGCCTCACTAGCGGGGGATACAATGAGCAGTTCTTC
>TRBD1|TRBV7-2|NA|TRBJ2-7
CASSLGGDRSYEQYF
TGTGCCAGCAGCTTAGGTGGGGACAGGTCCTACGAGCAGTACTTC
>TRBD1|TRBV6-1|NA|TRBJ1-2
CASSIPGRGHGYTF
TGTGCCAGCAGTATCCCGGGCAGGGGGCATGGCTACACCTTC
>TRBD1|TRBV27|NA|TRBJ1-2
CATQGPSSLAVGGYTF
TGTGCCACACAGGGGCCTTCTTCCCTAGCCGTTGGGGGCTACACCTTC
>NA|TRBV15|NA|TRBJ2-7
CATSRHRDNSYEQYF
TGTGCCACCAGCAGACACAGGGATAACTCCTACGAGCAGTACTTC
>NA|TRBV20-1|NA|TRBJ2-7
CSDKSRRPMYF
TGCAGTGATAAAAGCAGGAGACCTATGTACTTC
>NA|TRBV18|NA|TRBJ2-5
CASSPPKPLETQYF
TGTGCCAGCTCACCACCGAAACCGCTTGAGACCCAGTACTTC
>TRBD2|TRBV27|NA|TRBJ2-3
CASSLAGGGRDTQYF
TGTGCCAGCAGTTTAGCGGGAGGTGGGCGGGATACGCAGTATTTT
>NA|TRBV27|once|TRBJ2-7
CASSLLGATYEQYF
TGTGCCAGCAGTTTATTGGGGGCCACCTACGAGCAGTACTTC
>TRBD1|TRBV2|few|TRBJ1-5
CASSETQGDQPQHF
TGTGCCAGCAGTGAGACACAGGGGGACCAGCCCCAGCATTTT
>NA|TRBV6-5|once|TRBJ2-3
CASSLRDPTDTQYF
TGTGCCAGCAGCCTCCGGGACCCCACAGATACGCAGTATTTT
>NA|TRBV2|NA|TRBJ2-5
CASSPGIEGTQYF
TGTGCCAGCAGTCCGGGGATCGAGGGGACCCAGTACTTC
>NA|TRBV10-1|NA|TRBJ1-3
CASSESGVSAGNTIYF
TGCGCCAGCAGTGAGTCCGGGGTATCTGCGGGAAACACCATATATTTT
>TRBD2|TRBV27|NA|TRBJ2-7
CASSGSGRAVYEQYF
TGTGCCAGCAGTGGGAGCGGGAGGGCCGTTTACGAGCAGTACTTC
>NA|TRBV5-1|NA|TRBJ2-7
CASSVGSPAYEQYF
TGCGCCAGCAGCGTAGGCTCTCCCGCCTACGAGCAGTACTTC
>TRBD2|TRBV7-2|NA|TRBJ2-6
CASSLVAGVLSGANVLTF
TGTGCCAGCAGCTTAGTAGCGGGAGTCCTCTCTGGGGCCAACGTCCTGACTTTC
>TRBD1|TRBV28|NA|TRBJ1-2
CASSTYDREANYGYTF
TGTGCCAGCAGTACATACGACAGGGAGGCTAACTATGGCTACACCTTC
>NA|TRBV18|NA|TRBJ1-1
CASSMDRNTEAFF
TGTGCCAGCTCAATGGACCGAAACACTGAAGCTTTCTTT
>NA|TRBV6-5|once|TRBJ1-5
CASSYSGYNQPQHF
TGTGCCAGCAGTTACTCAGGATACAATCAGCCCCAGCATTTT